This T cell receptor (beta chain) was found in a study of early T cells in non-severe SARS-CoV-2 infection. Individual cDNA molecules each received unique molecular identifiers attached to them. A single record per CDR3 protein comes from TCRdb applying MiXCR to the 5' RACE reads. The sample consists of 43,000 or so distinct CDR3 sequences, roughly 7% of them appearing once. Unmatched junction bases numbered 11, after V lost 2 bases and J lost 2 bases. The CDR3 extends over 17 amino acids. This clonotype was seen repeatedly, ten times or more. This receptor was taken from an adult who was a healthcare worker with PCR-confirmed SARS-CoV-2 infection or an uninfected control (not recorded which). What was sequenced was whole blood. J is TRBJ1-1 and V is TRBV12-3 or TRBV12-4, with 7 bases that match TRBD1. CDR3 coding DNA: TGTGCCAGCAGTTTAAGATCCGGGACAGCTTACAACACTGAAGCTTTCTTT. Residues: CASSLRSGTAYNTEAFF.